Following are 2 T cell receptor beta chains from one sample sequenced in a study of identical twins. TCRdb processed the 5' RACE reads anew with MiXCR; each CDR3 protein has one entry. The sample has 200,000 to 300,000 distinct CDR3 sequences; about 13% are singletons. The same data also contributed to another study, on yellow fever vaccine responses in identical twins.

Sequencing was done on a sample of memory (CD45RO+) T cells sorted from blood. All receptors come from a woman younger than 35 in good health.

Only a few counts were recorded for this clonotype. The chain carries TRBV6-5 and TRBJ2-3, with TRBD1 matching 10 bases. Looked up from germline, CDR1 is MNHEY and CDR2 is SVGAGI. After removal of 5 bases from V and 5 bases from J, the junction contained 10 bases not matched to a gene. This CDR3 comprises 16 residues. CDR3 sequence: CASSHETGGIGDTQYF. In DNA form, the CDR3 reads TGTGCCAGCAGTCACGAGACAGGGGGCATTGGAGATACGCAGTATTTT.

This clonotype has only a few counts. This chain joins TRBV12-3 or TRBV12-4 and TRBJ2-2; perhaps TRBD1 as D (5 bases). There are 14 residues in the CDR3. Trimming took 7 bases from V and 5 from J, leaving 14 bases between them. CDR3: CASTSWGETGELFF. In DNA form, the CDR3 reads TGTGCCAGCACCTCATGGGGCGAAACCGGGGAGCTGTTTTTT.